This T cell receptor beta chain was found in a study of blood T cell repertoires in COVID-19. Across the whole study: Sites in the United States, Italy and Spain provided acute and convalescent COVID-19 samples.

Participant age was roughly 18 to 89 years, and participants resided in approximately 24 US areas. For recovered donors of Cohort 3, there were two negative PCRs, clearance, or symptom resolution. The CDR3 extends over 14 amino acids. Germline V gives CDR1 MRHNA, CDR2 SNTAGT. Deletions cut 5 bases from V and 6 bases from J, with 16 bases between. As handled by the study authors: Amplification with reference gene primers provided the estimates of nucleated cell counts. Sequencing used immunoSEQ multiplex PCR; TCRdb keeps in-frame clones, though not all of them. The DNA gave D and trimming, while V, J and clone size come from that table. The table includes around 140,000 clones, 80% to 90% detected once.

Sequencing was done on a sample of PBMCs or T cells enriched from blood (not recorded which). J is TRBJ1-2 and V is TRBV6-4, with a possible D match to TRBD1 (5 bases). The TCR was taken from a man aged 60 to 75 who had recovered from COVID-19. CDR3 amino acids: CASSTLGGADGYTF. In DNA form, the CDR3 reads TGTGCCAGCAGTACCCTAGGCGGGGCTGATGGCTACACCTTC.